This entry features one TCR beta chain sequence. The specificity of this receptor is unknown. Within one base of it there is no much larger clone, and no base qualities were kept. As encoded in the germline V gene, CDR1 is SNHLY while CDR2 is FYNNEI. V is reduced by 2 bases and J by 0 bases, leaving a spacing of 14 bases between them. From its cysteine to its phenylalanine, the CDR3 spans 17 amino acids. The entry retains the CDR3 DNA only, 51 bases that are in frame from base 1. The sample originates from a study of blood T cell repertoires in COVID-19 (TCRdb year 2020). The study in broad terms: For ImmuneRACE Cohort 3, a participant was defined as recovered based on two consecutive negative NP/OP PCR tests, clearance by a healthcare professional, or resolution of symptoms. Samples from collaborators originated in the United States, Italy and Spain and spanned both the acute and convalescent phases of COVID-19. The material from the prospective study consisted of cDNA or gDNA derived from T cells, B-cell-depleted T cells, or PBMCs. Deeply sampled blood TCRbeta repertoires from subjects exposed to, actively infected with, or recovered from COVID-19 were included in the dataset. A freely available public database, intended as a resource for researchers studying the immune response to SARS-CoV-2, is where the repertoires were released. The samples were drawn from two sources: the first 160 participants of the ongoing ImmuneRACE study, and 950 to 1,500 subjects contributed by 6 global collaborators. Sample metadata almost always included a de-identified subject ID, COVID-19 status, age in years and sex. HLA class I and class II types, where available, came from metadata supplied by the sample provider rather than from assay-based typing. Results the study describes overall, beyond this receptor: How much clinical and demographic metadata was included differed by source and by participant, and the metadata was provided uncurated.

Participants in the prospective study were aged roughly 18 to 89 years, lived in 20 to 25 United States geographic areas, and enrolled through a virtual design. Cohort assignment in the prospective study relied on participant-reported clinical history from a screening survey and a study questionnaire. In the prospective study, mobile phlebotomists collected whole blood, serum and a nasopharyngeal or oropharyngeal swab from each participant. Participants in the prospective study had the option to provide additional blood draws and questionnaires over a roughly 2-month period. Before DNA extraction, prospective study blood samples were shipped either frozen or at room temperature. TCRbeta CDR3 regions were amplified from genomic DNA using the immunoSEQ Assay, a bias-controlled multiplex PCR. Per the source publication's procedure: Nucleated cell counts per sample were estimated from amplification of reference gene primers within the assay. Sequence reads were collapsed and filtered to measure the absolute abundance of every unique TCRbeta CDR3 rearrangement. For each sample, productive Simpson clonality was calculated as the square root of Simpson's diversity index over productive rearrangements. The clones in this table, taken by TCRdb from immuneACCESS, are in-frame only. Not every clone is retained; where verified, under half of the shortfall comes from an unresolved V gene, and the cause of the rest is unknown. V, J and clone size derive from that table, while D and trimming were established from the DNA sequence. Present in this sample are 150,000 to 200,000 clones, 70% to 90% of which were seen just once. The ten top clones hold 20% to 25% of the sample.

This clonotype was sampled from a woman between 35 and 50 years old in a cohort exposed to, infected with or recovered from COVID-19 (not recorded which). Sequenced sample: PBMCs or T cells enriched from blood (not recorded which). The chain employs TRBV2 and TRBJ1-5; a tentative D call is TRBD1 (5 bases match). In nucleotides, the sequence is TGTGCCAGCAGTGAAACGGGGGGACTCTATAGCAATCAGCCCCAGCATTTT. It encodes CASSETGGLYSNQPQHF.